Listed here is a single T cell receptor beta chain. Researchers amplified the TCR beta CDR3 regions from RNA transcripts. A first-round RT-PCR of the TCR CDR3 used the HTBI primer set. TCRdb passed the multiplex PCR reads through MiXCR, listing each CDR3 protein once. The data contain roughly 530,000 distinct CDR3 sequences, over 15% of them seen just once; the ten biggest clones take up roughly 18%. The record originates from a study of T cells in Graves' hyperthyroidism and ophthalmopathy. The V end was cut by 0 bases, the J end by 7 bases, with 12 bases between. Germline CDR1 LGHNA, CDR2 YSLEER. The CDR3 has 15 amino acids.

This sequence was found in a woman aged 18-29 years with Graves' ophthalmopathy. The source material was blood. The chain carries TRBV4-3 and TRBJ1-4, with D possibly matching TRBD1 (6 bases). CDR3 sequence reads: CASSQDARGSEKLFF. DNA for the CDR3: TGCGCCAGCAGCCAAGATGCGAGGGGGTCTGAAAAACTGTTTTTT.